The source of this TCR beta chain is a study of CD8 T cells in Susac syndrome. Random hexamers were used to reverse transcribe roughly 0.45 to 1 ug of RNA. An immunoSEQ multiplex PCR generated amplified TCR beta CDR3 products spanning 54 Vbeta and 13 Jbeta. TCRdb re-called the immunoSEQ multiplex PCR reads through MiXCR, storing one row per CDR3 protein. The sample lists approximately 190,000 distinct CDR3 sequences, approximately 93% occurring once. Sequencing targeted TCR beta in blood CD8+ and CD4+ T cells. V was shortened by 5 bases and J by 4 bases, with 11 bases between the two germline ends. Germline CDR1 SGHVS, CDR2 FQNEAQ. This CDR3 region has 13 residues.

V usage is TRBV7-8 and J usage is TRBJ1-1; D not certain. The specimen was CD4+ T cells from PBMCs. This receptor was obtained from a human donor in good health. CDR3 amino acids: CASSEWIATEAFF. The DNA for the CDR3 is TGTGCCAGCAGCGAATGGATTGCCACTGAAGCTTTCTTT.